The 31 T cell receptor beta chains below all came from one sample that was sequenced in a study of Ad26.COV2.S vaccination and SARS-CoV-2 variants. Treatment: 19 received Ad26.COV2.S at low or high dose, single or two shots; several received placebo; per-sample allocation not given. Specimens were obtained on day 63 following the first vaccine or placebo injection. Using immunoSEQ multiplex PCR, the repertoire was profiled, and TCRdb retains in-frame clones only, with some absent. The sample gives 350,000 to 500,000 clones, about nine tenths of which show up once; 4.3% is in the top ten. This specimen consisted of peripheral blood, obtained in a trial of Ad26.COV2.S vaccine versus placebo. The origin of the receptors is a person aged 18 to 65 who received the Ad26.COV2.S COVID-19 vaccine or a placebo.

The V call is TRBV6-2 or TRBV6-3, the J call TRBJ2-7; D remains ambiguous. Trimming cost V 5 bases and J 3 bases, with 5 bases left between them. The CDR3 extends over 11 amino acids. Germline assignment: CDR1 MNHEY and CDR2 SVGEGT. The CDR3 DNA is TGTGCCAGCAGTCCCTTCTACGAGCAGTACTTC. Translated, it gives CASSPFYEQYF.

The rearrangement links TRBV11-2 to TRBJ2-7, with 11 bases matching TRBD2. The germline CDR1 and CDR2 sequences are SGHAT and FQNNGV. The CDR3 runs 15 residues. V shed 1 base and J 3 bases; nucleotides not matched to a gene: 2. The CDR3 sequence: CASSLGLAGGYEQYF. CDR3 coding DNA: TGTGCCAGCAGCTTAGGGCTAGCGGGGGGCTACGAGCAGTACTTC.

This chain connects TRBV29-1 to TRBJ2-1; D possibly corresponds to TRBD2 (5 bases). The CDR3 is 14 residues long. CDR1 and CDR2 (germline): SQVTM, ANQGSEA. V lost 4 bases and J 3 bases, leaving 13 bases between the germline ends. CDR3 DNA: TGCAGCGTTGTTAAGGGCGGGCTCTACAATGAGCAGTTCTTC. Its translation: CSVVKGGLYNEQFF.

The chain is built from TRBV5-1 and TRBJ1-2, with a tentative D call TRBD1 (6 bases). The CDR3 runs to 14 residues. The germline CDR1 and CDR2 sequences are SGHRS and YFSETQ. Trimming shortened V by 4 bases and J by 5 bases, and 15 bases separated the two germline ends. The CDR3 sequence is CASSPRTDGYGYTF. DNA of the CDR3: TGCGCCAGCAGCCCTAGGACAGACGGATATGGCTACACCTTC.

The gene calls are TRBV19 and TRBJ2-2; D not certain. The CDR3 is made up of 15 amino acids. Germline assignment: CDR1 LNHDA and CDR2 SQIVND (reference sequence). V lost 4 bases, J lost 1 base, and 10 bases lay in between. The CDR3 nucleotides are TGTGCCAGTAGTAGGTCAGAAAAGAACACCGGGGAGCTGTTTTTT. This translates into CASSRSEKNTGELFF. The full variable domain, its missing parts supplied by reference TRBV19 and TRBJ2-2, is DGGITQSPKYLFRKEGQNVTLSCEQNLNHDAMYWYRQDPGQGLRLIYYSQIVNDFQKGDIAEGYSVSREKKESFPLTVTSAQKNPTAFYLCASSRSEKNTGELFFGEGSRLTVL.

This clone came up once. The chain uses TRBV30 and TRBJ2-7; the match to TRBD2 covers 7 bases. This CDR3 is built from 13 residues. The ends lost 4 bases at V and 4 bases at J; junction bases unmatched: 7. CDR1 and CDR2 (germline): GTSNPN, SVGIG (reference sequence). The CDR3 sequence: CAWIRGVPYEQYF. The CDR3, as DNA: TGTGCCTGGATTCGGGGGGTACCTTACGAGCAGTACTTC.

The chain recombines TRBV6-5 with TRBJ1-1, with 8 bases that match TRBD1. From germline, CDR1 is MNHEY and CDR2 SVGAGI. J was trimmed by 1 base and V by 2 bases; bases with no gene match: 6. The CDR3 runs to 16 residues. The CDR3 protein is CASSYRTRGRNTEAFF. The CDR3 region has the DNA TGTGCCAGCAGTTACCGTACCAGGGGGCGGAACACTGAAGCTTTCTTT.

This clone was picked up one time. The CDR3 DNA reads as TGTGCCAGCAGGGAGGGGGTCGGTGGCTACACCTTC. Encoded protein: CASREGVGGYTF. The chain is built from TRBV28 and TRBJ1-2; D perhaps matches TRBD1 (6 bases). The CDR3 contains 12 residues. The V gene's germline CDR1 is MDHEN and CDR2 SYDVKM. The V end lost 6 bases, the J end lost 7 bases, and 12 bases lay between the germline ends.

V is TRBV2 and J is TRBJ2-6; no firm D call. Germline V gene sequence: CDR1 SNHLY, CDR2 FYNNEI. V was clipped by 3 bases and J by 3 bases, with 9 bases between them. There are 15 residues in the CDR3. This CDR3 reads CASSEVGFGANVLTF. The CDR3 DNA is TGTGCCAGCAGTGAGGTGGGGTTTGGGGCCAACGTCCTGACTTTC.

The rearrangement joins TRBV7-2 to TRBJ1-4; TRBD1 matches 7 bases. The CDR3 sequence is 15 residues long. Losses at the gene ends were 3 bases for V and 4 bases for J; bases not matched to a gene: 5. Per germline, CDR1 SGHTA and CDR2 FQGNSA. As DNA, the CDR3 is TGTGCCAGCAGCTTGACGGGACAGAATAATGAAAAACTGTTTTTT. Translated, it gives CASSLTGQNNEKLFF.

The V and J genes are TRBV11-1 and TRBJ1-4; perhaps TRBD1 as D (6 bases). The V end was cut by 1 base, the J end by 7 bases, with 16 bases between. Germline V gives CDR1 SGHAT, CDR2 FQDESV (reference sequence). The CDR3 sequence is 16 residues long. The CDR3 protein is CASSLEDSAGAEKLFF. CDR3 coding DNA: TGTGCCAGCAGCTTAGAGGATTCGGCGGGGGCTGAAAAACTGTTTTTT.

This sequence joins TRBV9 and TRBJ2-2, with D possibly TRBD2 on 5 matching bases. V was trimmed by 4 bases and J by 6 bases, leaving 13 bases between them. Germline-derived CDR1 and CDR2 are SGDLS and YYNGEE. The CDR3 extends over 14 amino acids. The CDR3 DNA follows: TGTGCCAGCAGCCCTCCTCTCGGGGCCGGGGAGCTGTTTTTT. Translation: CASSPPLGAGELFF.

This sequence joins TRBV24-1 and TRBJ1-1; unclear D gene. CDR3 length: 12 residues. V gave up 2 bases and J gave up 7 bases, with 7 bases separating them. From germline, CDR1 is KGHDR and CDR2 SFDVKD. The CDR3 region is CATSDYRHEAFF. CDR3 DNA: TGTGCCACCAGTGATTACCGGCATGAAGCTTTCTTT.

This clone was recorded only once. Within the sample, other DNA sequences also encode this same CDR3. This chain joins TRBV9 and TRBJ2-5; D remains ambiguous. The V gene lost 0 bases and the J gene lost 1 base, with 7 bases spanning the gap. The CDR3 consists of 14 residues. CDR1 and CDR2 from the germline V gene are SGDLS and YYNGEE. This CDR3 is CASSVGGTQETQYF. CDR3 nucleotides: TGTGCCAGCAGCGTAGGAGGTACCCAAGAGACCCAGTACTTC.

This rearrangement joins TRBV6-4 to TRBJ2-3, with 7 positions matching TRBD2. Germline CDR1 is MRHNA and CDR2 is SNTAGT. J gave up 2 bases and V 3 bases, and 5 bases lay outside the gene matches. The CDR3 consists of 15 residues. This chain's CDR3 is CASSEGAGLTDTQYF. Here the CDR3 DNA reads TGTGCCAGCAGTGAAGGAGCGGGACTCACAGATACGCAGTATTTT.

The rearrangement links TRBV4-2 to TRBJ2-1; tentatively, D is TRBD1 (5 bases). With 0 bases removed from V and 6 bases from J, the gap between germline ends came to 21 bases. This CDR3 has 18 amino acids. From germline, CDR1 is LGHNA and CDR2 YNFKEQ. In DNA, the CDR3 is TGTGCCAGCAGCCAAGACGGGTTCAGGGCCCCGACGGGCAATGAGCAGTTCTTC. Protein sequence: CASSQDGFRAPTGNEQFF.

This clone was detected once. The chain recombines TRBV3-1 (or the pseudogene TRBV3-2) with TRBJ2-1; no firm D call. V dropped 4 bases and J dropped 6 bases, with 10 bases sitting between them. The germline V gene has CDR1 LGHDT and CDR2 YNNKEL (reference sequence). The CDR3 has 13 residues. The CDR3 sequence is CASSLECGNEQFF. The CDR3 DNA sequence: TGTGCCAGCAGCCTAGAATGCGGCAATGAGCAGTTCTTC.

This chain connects TRBV12-3 or TRBV12-4 to TRBJ1-1; no reliable D call. Trimming took 8 bases from V and 4 from J, leaving 11 bases between them. The CDR3 is 12 residues long. CDR3 nucleotide sequence: TGTGCCAGCGGCCCCGGGATCACTGAAGCTTTCTTT. Amino acids: CASGPGITEAFF.

The rearrangement uses TRBV19 and TRBJ1-1, with D unresolved. CDR1 is LNHDA and CDR2 is SQIVND in the germline V gene (reference sequence). The CDR3 covers 10 residues. The V end lost 8 bases, the J end lost 1 base, and 2 bases lay between the germline ends. The CDR3 nucleotides read TGTGCCAGTGGGAACACTGAAGCTTTCTTT. Protein product: CASGNTEAFF. The whole variable domain, remainder taken from reference TRBV19 and TRBJ1-1, is DGGITQSPKYLFRKEGQNVTLSCEQNLNHDAMYWYRQDPGQGLRLIYYSQIVNDFQKGDIAEGYSVSREKKESFPLTVTSAQKNPTAFYLCASGNTEAFFGQGTRLTVV.

The rearrangement uses TRBV30 and TRBJ1-1, with a possible D match to TRBD1 (6 bases). The V gene's germline CDR1 is GTSNPN and CDR2 SVGIG (reference sequence). CDR3 size: 15 residues. Trimming pared 0 bases from V and 1 base from J, leaving 12 bases between. CDR3 DNA sequence: TGTGCCTGGAGTGTATGGGGGGGGCGGAACACTGAAGCTTTCTTT. It translates to CAWSVWGGRNTEAFF.

A single count supports this clone. This sequence joins TRBV6-2 or TRBV6-3 and TRBJ2-5; D gene uncertain. Per the germline V gene, CDR1 is MNHEY and CDR2 is SVGEGT. V dropped 5 bases and J dropped 3 bases, with 10 bases sitting between them. CDR3 length: 13 amino acids. CDR3 nucleotide sequence: TGTGCCAGCAGTATGTTCCAGAAAGAGACCCAGTACTTC. Protein: CASSMFQKETQYF.

This chain uses TRBV5-5 with TRBJ2-7; 12 bases align to TRBD1. Germline lookup yields CDR1 SGHKS and CDR2 YYEKEE (reference sequence). The V and J ends lost 3 bases and 2 bases, in that order; junction bases with no gene match: 3. The CDR3 spans 15 residues. The CDR3 nucleotides are TGTGCCAGCAGCTGGGACAGGGGGCCAACCTACGAGCAGTACTTC. Translating gives CASSWDRGPTYEQYF.

V and J are TRBV23-1 and TRBJ1-1; D may be TRBD1 (5 bases). TRBV23-1 is an open reading frame whose function is uncertain. Trimming shortened V by 0 bases and J by 1 base, and 9 bases separated the two germline ends. The CDR3 loop spans 15 amino acids. The CDR3 region is CASSQSPRANTEAFF. The CDR3 nucleotides are TGCGCCAGCAGTCAATCACCCAGGGCGAACACTGAAGCTTTCTTT.

The chain uses TRBV6-1 and TRBJ2-5, with D hard to call. This CDR3 is 15 amino acids long. V was trimmed by 1 base and J by 5 bases, leaving 14 bases between them. In germline, CDR1 is MNHNS, CDR2 SASEGT. CDR3 protein: CASSEGSPLRETQYF. CDR3 nucleotide sequence: TGTGCCAGCAGTGAAGGATCCCCCTTACGCGAGACCCAGTACTTC.

The chain is built from TRBV28 and TRBJ1-1, with TRBD1 identical over 7 bases. V lost 5 bases, J lost 4 bases, and 10 bases stayed unmatched. CDR3 length: 15 residues. Germline CDR1 is MDHEN and CDR2 is SYDVKM. CDR3 region: CASSRWAQGVTEAFF. Here the CDR3 DNA reads TGTGCCAGCAGTCGATGGGCCCAGGGGGTCACTGAAGCTTTCTTT. Full variable domain (missing parts from reference TRBV28 and TRBJ1-1): DVKVTQSSRYLVKRTGEKVFLECVQDMDHENMFWYRQDPGLGLRLIYFSYDVKMKEKGDIPEGYSVSREKKERFSLILESASTNQTSMYLCASSRWAQGVTEAFFGQGTRLTVV.

This chain joins TRBV7-9 and TRBJ1-2, with D possibly TRBD1 on 6 matching bases. Germline CDR1 and CDR2: SEHNR and FQNEAQ (reference sequence). Trimming left V 7 bases short and J 3 bases short, with 12 bases between. This CDR3 region has 13 residues. CDR3 DNA: TGTGCCAGCACCCCAGGGGTTTACTATGGCTACACCTTC. Protein: CASTPGVYYGYTF.

The rearrangement links TRBV11-3 to TRBJ2-3; D remains ambiguous. Trimming removed 1 base from V and 9 bases from J, with 8 bases in between. CDR1 and CDR2 (germline): SGHNT, YENEEA. The CDR3 consists of 12 residues. CDR3 coding DNA: TGTGCCAGCAGCTTAGGGACGGACACGCAGTATTTT. It yields the protein CASSLGTDTQYF.

V gene TRBV6-1 combines with J gene TRBJ2-7, with 10 positions matching TRBD1. J gave up 7 bases and V 3 bases, and 12 bases lay outside the gene matches. Per germline, CDR1 MNHNS and CDR2 SASEGT. The CDR3 contains 16 residues. The CDR3 loop reads CASSDLGQGKFVEQYF. The CDR3 nucleotides read TGTGCCAGCAGTGACCTGGGACAGGGGAAATTTGTAGAGCAGTACTTC.

The chain combines TRBV5-1 with TRBJ1-1, with D unclear. Germline V gene sequence: CDR1 SGHRS, CDR2 YFSETQ. The CDR3 loop spans 13 amino acids. V lost 0 bases and J 3 bases, leaving 6 bases between the germline ends. DNA of the CDR3: TGCGCCAGCAGCTTGGCCTTGGACACTGAAGCTTTCTTT. Amino acids: CASSLALDTEAFF.

The J gene is TRBJ1-4, the V gene TRBV19, with D possibly being TRBD1 (6 bases). The ends were cut back, 4 bases at V and 0 bases at J, with 18 bases in the middle. Germline V gene lookup returns CDR1 LNHDA and CDR2 SQIVND (reference sequence). The CDR3 is 18 residues long. CDR3 nucleotides: TGTGCCAGTAGTACCCTCCCCCTGGGGGGCGCAACTAATGAAAAACTGTTTTTT. Its translation: CASSTLPLGGATNEKLFF.

This clone was observed once. The chain joins TRBV19 to TRBJ2-5; 13 nucleotides line up with TRBD2. CDR1 is LNHDA, CDR2 SQIVND, per germline (reference sequence). There are 16 residues in the CDR3. Losses at the gene ends were 7 bases for V and 5 bases for J; bases not matched to a gene: 10. The CDR3 protein is CASNPGLAGVGETQYF. In DNA, the CDR3 is TGTGCCAGTAACCCCGGACTAGCGGGAGTAGGGGAGACCCAGTACTTC.